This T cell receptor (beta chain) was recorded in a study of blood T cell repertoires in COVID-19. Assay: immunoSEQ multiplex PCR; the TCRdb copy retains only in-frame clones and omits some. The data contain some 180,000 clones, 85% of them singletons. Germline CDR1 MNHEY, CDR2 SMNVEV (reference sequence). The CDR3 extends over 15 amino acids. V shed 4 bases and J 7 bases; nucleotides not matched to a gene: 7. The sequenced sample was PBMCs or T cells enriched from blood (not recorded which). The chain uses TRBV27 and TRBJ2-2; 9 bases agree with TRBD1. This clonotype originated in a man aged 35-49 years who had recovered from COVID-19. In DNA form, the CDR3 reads TGTGCCAGCAGTTCCCGGACAGGGGTCAGCGGGGAGCTGTTTTTT. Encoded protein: CASSSRTGVSGELFF.